This TCR beta chain derives from a study of blood T cell repertoires in COVID-19. Whole-study context: T cells, B-cell-depleted T cells, or PBMCs provided the cDNA or gDNA that served as material.

The CDR3 spans 17 residues. Germline values: CDR1 LGHDT, CDR2 YNNKEL (reference sequence). V shed 0 bases and J 1 base; nucleotides not matched to a gene: 5. Original analysis: For nucleated cells, counts were estimated from reference gene primer amplification. Here immunoSEQ multiplex PCR was the method, and the copy in TCRdb shows in-frame clones only, minus some. The V and J calls and clone size come from that table; D and trimming were worked out from the DNA. In the table there are a few hundred thousand clones, roughly 86% of which are singletons. Those enrolled, adults aged 18 to 89 years, came from about two dozen US areas. Cohorts were assigned according to the clinical history that participants reported.

Sequencing was carried out using PBMCs or T cells enriched from blood (not recorded which). The chain combines TRBV3-1 (or the pseudogene TRBV3-2) with TRBJ2-5, with 10 bases aligning to TRBD2. This clonotype was sampled from a man aged 18 to 30 with acute COVID-19. The CDR3 DNA sequence: TGTGCCAGCAGCCAAGATCCACTAGCGGGACTCCAAGAGACCCAGTACTTC. Translating it yields CASSQDPLAGLQETQYF.